What follows describes a single T cell receptor (beta chain). Trimming stripped 6 bases from V and 1 base from J, with 22 bases between. Germline CDR1 is SEHNR and CDR2 is FQNEAQ (reference sequence). The CDR3 loop spans 18 amino acids. This sample is part of a study of cytomegalovirus exposure and HLA in healthy donors. Study-level information: In an early release, HLA-typed donors contributed approximately 80 million unique TCR sequences.

The study ran its PCR with 60 Vbeta and 13 Jbeta primers. Data came from immunoSEQ multiplex PCR; TCRdb stores just in-frame clones and leaves some out. The sample contains some 130,000 clones, around two thirds of which appear only once. This receptor was obtained from a human donor in good health. Sequencing was performed on PBMCs. The rearrangement links TRBV7-9 to TRBJ2-4; tentatively, D is TRBD2 (6 bases). CDR3: CASSYPYRGELAKNIQYF. CDR3 nucleotide sequence: TGTGCCAGCAGTTACCCCTATCGCGGGGAGTTGGCCAAAAACATTCAGTACTTC.